These 14 T cell receptor beta chains were sequenced from one sample in a study of T cell changes during pregnancy in multiple sclerosis. Here immunoSEQ multiplex PCR was the method, and the copy in TCRdb shows in-frame clones only, minus some. Of 80,000 or so clones detected, 85% to 95% appear once; the ten largest clones hold about 0.94%. The material sequenced was peripheral blood, taken in the second trimester of pregnancy. All receptors derive from a female donor in good health, enrolled as a control in a pregnancy study.

The chain couples TRBV19 to TRBJ2-1; 7 positions match TRBD2. The CDR3 has 16 amino acids. Germline V gives CDR1 LNHDA, CDR2 SQIVND (reference sequence). J lost 6 bases, V lost 5 bases, and 13 bases had no gene match. DNA of the CDR3: TGTGCCAGTAGTGGCCGACTAGCCGCCGTCAGCAATGAGCAGTTCTTC. Amino acids: CASSGRLAAVSNEQFF.

V usage is TRBV12-5 and J usage is TRBJ2-1, with D possibly TRBD2 on 5 matching bases. CDR1 is LGHNT and CDR2 is FRNRAP in the germline V gene. Trimming stripped 2 bases from V and 7 bases from J, with 6 bases between. The CDR3 extends over 12 amino acids. The CDR3 spells CASGLTRNEQFF. CDR3 DNA: TGTGCTAGTGGTTTGACTAGAAATGAGCAGTTCTTC.

This clone was observed a single time. V gene TRBV5-1 combines with J gene TRBJ2-1; D unclear. Germline CDR1 SGHRS, CDR2 YFSETQ. The CDR3 sequence is 17 residues long. The ends were cut back, 1 base at V and 0 bases at J, with 14 bases in the middle. The CDR3 loop reads CASSLLSSRSSYNEQFF. CDR3 nucleotide sequence: TGCGCCAGCAGCTTGTTAAGCTCACGAAGCTCCTACAATGAGCAGTTCTTC.

This chain uses TRBV18 with TRBJ2-7; TRBD2 matches 9 bases. This CDR3 contains 18 residues. V shed 3 bases and J 9 bases; nucleotides not matched to a gene: 21. The germline V gene has CDR1 KGHSH and CDR2 LQKENI. The CDR3 nucleotides read TGTGCCAGCTCACCCGTGGTGTCTAGCGGGAAACGGGTTCTGGTGCAGTACTTC. This sequence encodes CASSPVVSSGKRVLVQYF.

The chain links TRBV5-4 to TRBJ2-7; possible D gene TRBD2, 7 bases. The germline V gene has CDR1 SGHNT and CDR2 YYREEE (reference sequence). The V gene lost 6 bases and the J gene lost 3 bases, with 19 bases spanning the gap. The CDR3 sequence is 15 residues long. In DNA, the CDR3 is TGTGCCAGCACAGTTACAGGGCGGGGGAACTACGAGCAGTACTTC. Translated: CASTVTGRGNYEQYF.

The chain links TRBV27 to TRBJ1-1; D is ambiguous. The CDR3 sequence is 14 residues long. Germline loops: CDR1 MNHEY, CDR2 SMNVEV (reference sequence). V shed 3 bases and J shed 0 bases, with 8 bases lying between them. This CDR3 is CASSLNLMNTEAFF. The CDR3 DNA follows: TGTGCCAGCAGTTTGAACCTAATGAACACTGAAGCTTTCTTT.

This clone showed up just once. The CDR3 protein is CASSYSRQPYGYTF. CDR3 DNA sequence: TGTGCCAGCAGTTACTCGAGGCAGCCCTATGGCTACACCTTC. This chain joins TRBV6-5 and TRBJ1-2; D remains ambiguous. V shed 0 bases and J shed 4 bases, with 9 bases lying between them. This CDR3 contains 14 residues. Germline CDR1 MNHEY, CDR2 SVGAGI.

The V gene is TRBV4-1, the J gene TRBJ2-5; 13 bases are a match to TRBD2. V lost 0 bases and J lost 7; bases outside the gene matches: 2. Germline CDR1 is MGHRA and CDR2 is YSYEKL. The CDR3 has 15 residues. CDR3 in DNA: TGCGCCAGCAGCCAAGAGACTAGCGGGAGGATGACCCAGTACTTC. Translated: CASSQETSGRMTQYF.

The chain couples TRBV19 to TRBJ2-4; D call uncertain. V dropped 10 bases and J dropped 4 bases, with 14 bases sitting between them. Germline V CDR1 and CDR2: LNHDA, SQIVND (reference sequence). The CDR3 extends over 13 amino acids. The CDR3 spells CATTAGSKNIQYF. CDR3 in DNA: TGTGCCACCACGGCCGGGTCAAAAAACATTCAGTACTTC.

The V and J genes are TRBV27 and TRBJ2-1; 8 nucleotides align to TRBD1. Germline CDR1 and CDR2: MNHEY and SMNVEV (reference sequence). CDR3 length equals 19 residues. The V segment lost 10 bases and the J segment 3 bases; nucleotides outside the gene matches: 23. The CDR3 DNA follows: TGTGCCACCGGGCCGGGACAGGTAGTATCTAGCGCACTCTACAATGAGCAGTTCTTC. Its protein product is CATGPGQVVSSALYNEQFF.

V and J are TRBV27 and TRBJ2-1; D is possibly TRBD1 (6 bases). Per germline, CDR1 MNHEY and CDR2 SMNVEV (reference sequence). CDR3 length: 15 amino acids. With 8 bases removed from V and 2 bases from J, the gap between germline ends came to 16 bases. The CDR3 DNA reads as TGTGCCAGCGCGCAAGGGGACACTCCCTACAATGAGCAGTTCTTC. This gives the protein CASAQGDTPYNEQFF.

This clone has just one count. At one end the junction does not follow the germline gene, possibly because of a read error. The same CDR3 also results from other DNA sequences found in this sample. This chain joins TRBV7-9 and TRBJ2-3; 7 nucleotides line up with TRBD1. CDR3 length equals 19 residues. The germline V gene has CDR1 SEHNR and CDR2 FQNEAQ (reference sequence). CDR3 loop: CASSLAPGQETSSTDTQYF. As DNA, the CDR3 is TGTGCCAGCAGTTTAGCCCCCGGACAGGAGACTTCTAGCACAGATACGCAGTATTTT. The variable domain in full, completed from reference TRBV7-9 and TRBJ2-3, reads DTGVSQNPRHKITKRGQNVTFRCDPISEHNRLYWYRQTLGQGPEFLTYFQNEAQLEKSRLLSDRFSAERPKGSFSTLEIQRTEQGDSAMYLCASSLAPGQETSSTDTQYFGPGTRLTVL.

The chain carries TRBV11-3 and TRBJ1-3; D not resolved. V lost 5 bases and J 0 bases, leaving 14 bases between the germline ends. Germline V CDR1 and CDR2: SGHNT, YENEEA. This CDR3 is built from 16 residues. DNA for the CDR3: TGTGCCAGCAGCGAAGGCCGATGGAGCTCTGGAAACACCATATATTTT. Translation gives CASSEGRWSSGNTIYF.

DNA for the CDR3: TGTGCCACCCAGGGGGAGTCAGACACTGAAGCTTTCTTT. It encodes CATQGESDTEAFF. V usage is TRBV2 and J usage is TRBJ1-1; 7 nucleotides match TRBD1. This CDR3 has 13 residues. Germline V gene sequence: CDR1 SNHLY, CDR2 FYNNEI. Unmatched junction bases numbered 8, after V lost 10 bases and J lost 3 bases.